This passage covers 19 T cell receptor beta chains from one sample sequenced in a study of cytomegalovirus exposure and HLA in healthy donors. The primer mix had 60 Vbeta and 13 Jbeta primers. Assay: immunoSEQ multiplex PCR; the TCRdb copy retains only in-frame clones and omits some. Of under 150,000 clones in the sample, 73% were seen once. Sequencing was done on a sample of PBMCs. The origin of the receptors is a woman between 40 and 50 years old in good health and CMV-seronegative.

CDR3 sequence: CASSERRQGSYNSPLHF. Written as DNA, the CDR3 is TGTGCCAGCAGTGAACGCAGACAGGGGTCCTATAATTCACCCCTCCACTTT. The genes are TRBV6-1 and TRBJ1-6; 8 bases line up with TRBD1. The germline V gene has CDR1 MNHNS and CDR2 SASEGT. The CDR3 has 17 residues. The junction had 4 bases not matched to a gene; V was cut back by 2 bases and J by 1 base.

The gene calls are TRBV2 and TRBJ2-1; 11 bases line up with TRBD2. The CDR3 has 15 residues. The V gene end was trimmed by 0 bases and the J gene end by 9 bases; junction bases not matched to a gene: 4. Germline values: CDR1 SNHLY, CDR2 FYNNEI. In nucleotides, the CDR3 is TGTGCCAGCAGTGAAGCTAGCGGGGGGGTTAGTGAGCAGTTCTTC. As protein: CASSEASGGVSEQFF.

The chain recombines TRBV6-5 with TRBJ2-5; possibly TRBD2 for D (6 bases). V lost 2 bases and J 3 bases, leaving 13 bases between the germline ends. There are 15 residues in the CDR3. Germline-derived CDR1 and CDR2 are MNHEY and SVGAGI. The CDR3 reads CASSYGGGVKETQYF. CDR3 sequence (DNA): TGTGCCAGCAGTTACGGCGGCGGGGTAAAAGAGACCCAGTACTTC.

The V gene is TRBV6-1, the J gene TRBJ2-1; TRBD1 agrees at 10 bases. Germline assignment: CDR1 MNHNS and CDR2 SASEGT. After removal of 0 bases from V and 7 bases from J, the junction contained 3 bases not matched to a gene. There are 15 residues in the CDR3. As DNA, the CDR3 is TGTGCCAGCAGTGAAGCGGGGGACAGGGGAAATGAGCAGTTCTTC. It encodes CASSEAGDRGNEQFF.

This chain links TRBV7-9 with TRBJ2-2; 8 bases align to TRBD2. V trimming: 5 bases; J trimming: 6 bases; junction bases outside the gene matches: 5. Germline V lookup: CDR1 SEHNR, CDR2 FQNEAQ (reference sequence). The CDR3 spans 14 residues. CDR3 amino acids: CASSLGGGAGELFF. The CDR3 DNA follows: TGTGCCAGCAGCCTCGGGGGGGGCGCCGGGGAGCTGTTTTTT.

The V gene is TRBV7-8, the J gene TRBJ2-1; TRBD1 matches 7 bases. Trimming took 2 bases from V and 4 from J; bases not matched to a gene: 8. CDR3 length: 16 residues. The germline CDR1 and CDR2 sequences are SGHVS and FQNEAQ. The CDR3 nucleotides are TGTGCCAGCAGCTTAATCCCCGGACAGGTTTACAATGAGCAGTTCTTC. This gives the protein CASSLIPGQVYNEQFF.

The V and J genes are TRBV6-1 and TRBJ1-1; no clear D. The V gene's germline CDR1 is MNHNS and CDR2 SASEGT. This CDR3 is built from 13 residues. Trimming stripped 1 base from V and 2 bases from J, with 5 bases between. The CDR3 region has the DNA TGTGCCAGCAGTGAAGTGGCTAACACTGAAGCTTTCTTT. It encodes CASSEVANTEAFF.

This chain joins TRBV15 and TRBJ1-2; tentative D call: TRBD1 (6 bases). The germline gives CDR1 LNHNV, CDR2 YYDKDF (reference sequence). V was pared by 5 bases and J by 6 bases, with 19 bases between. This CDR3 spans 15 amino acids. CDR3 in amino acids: CATSSGADDPDGYTF. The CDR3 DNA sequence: TGTGCCACCAGCTCAGGGGCAGACGACCCCGATGGCTACACCTTC.

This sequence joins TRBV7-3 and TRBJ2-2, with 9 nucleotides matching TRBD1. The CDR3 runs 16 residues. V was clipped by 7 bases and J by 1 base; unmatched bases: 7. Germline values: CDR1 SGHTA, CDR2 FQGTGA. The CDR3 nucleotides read TGTGCCAGCACCCTGACAGGGGGGGGGAACACCGGGGAGCTGTTTTTT. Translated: CASTLTGGGNTGELFF.

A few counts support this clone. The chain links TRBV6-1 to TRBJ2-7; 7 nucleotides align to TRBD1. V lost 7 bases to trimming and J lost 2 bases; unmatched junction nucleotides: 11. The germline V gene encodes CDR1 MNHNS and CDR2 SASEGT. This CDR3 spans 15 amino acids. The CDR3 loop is CASTRSDRLTYEQYF. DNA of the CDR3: TGTGCCAGCACCCGATCGGACAGGTTGACCTACGAGCAGTACTTC.

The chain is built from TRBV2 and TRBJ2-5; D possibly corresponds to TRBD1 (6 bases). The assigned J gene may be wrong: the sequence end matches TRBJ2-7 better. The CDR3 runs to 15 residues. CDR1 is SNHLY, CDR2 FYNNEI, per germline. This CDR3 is CASRSPQGPSYEQYF. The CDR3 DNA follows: TGTGCCAGCAGATCCCCACAGGGTCCCTCCTACGAGCAGTACTTC.

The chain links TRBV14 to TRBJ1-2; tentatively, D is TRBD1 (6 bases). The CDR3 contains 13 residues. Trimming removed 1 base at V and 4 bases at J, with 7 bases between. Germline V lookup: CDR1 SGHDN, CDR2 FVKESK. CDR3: CASSQGTAYGYTF. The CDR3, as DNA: TGTGCCAGCAGCCAAGGGACAGCCTATGGCTACACCTTC.

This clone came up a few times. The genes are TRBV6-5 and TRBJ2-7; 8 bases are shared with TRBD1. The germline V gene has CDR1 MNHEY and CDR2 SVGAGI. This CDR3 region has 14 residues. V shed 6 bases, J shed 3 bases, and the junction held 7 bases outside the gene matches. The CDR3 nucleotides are TGTGCCAGCAGAAGAGGACAGGGATTCTACGAGCAGTACGTC. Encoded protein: CASRRGQGFYEQYV.

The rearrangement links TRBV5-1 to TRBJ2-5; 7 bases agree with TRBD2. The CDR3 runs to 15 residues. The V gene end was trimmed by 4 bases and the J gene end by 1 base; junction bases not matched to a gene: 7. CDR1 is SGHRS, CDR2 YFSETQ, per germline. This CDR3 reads CASSVSGGSQETQYF. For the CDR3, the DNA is TGCGCCAGCAGCGTAAGCGGCGGGAGCCAAGAGACCCAGTACTTC. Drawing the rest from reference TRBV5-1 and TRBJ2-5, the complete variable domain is KAGVTQTPRYLIKTRGQQVTLSCSPISGHRSVSWYQQTPGQGLQFLFEYFSETQRNKGNFPGRFSGRQFSNSRSEMNVSTLELGDSALYLCASSVSGGSQETQYFGPGTRLLVL.

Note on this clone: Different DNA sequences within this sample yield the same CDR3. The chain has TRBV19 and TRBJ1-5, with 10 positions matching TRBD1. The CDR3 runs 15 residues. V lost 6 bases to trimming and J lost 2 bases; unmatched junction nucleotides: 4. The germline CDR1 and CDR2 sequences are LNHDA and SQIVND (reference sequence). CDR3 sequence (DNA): TGTGCCAGTAGGGCAGGACAGGGGGGCAATCAGCCCCAGCATTTT. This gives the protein CASRAGQGGNQPQHF.

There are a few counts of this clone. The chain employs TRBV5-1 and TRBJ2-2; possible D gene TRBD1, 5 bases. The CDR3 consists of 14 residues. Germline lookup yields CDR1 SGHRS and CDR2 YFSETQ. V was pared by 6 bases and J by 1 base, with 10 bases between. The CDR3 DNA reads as TGCGCCAGCAAACAAGGGGAGAACACCGGGGAGCTGTTTTTT. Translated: CASKQGENTGELFF.

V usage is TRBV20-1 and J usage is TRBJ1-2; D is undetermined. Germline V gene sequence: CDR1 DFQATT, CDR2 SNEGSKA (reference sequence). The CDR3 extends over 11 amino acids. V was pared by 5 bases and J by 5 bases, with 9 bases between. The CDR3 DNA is TGCAGTGCTGACGGGGAGTATGGCTACACCTTC. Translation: CSADGEYGYTF.

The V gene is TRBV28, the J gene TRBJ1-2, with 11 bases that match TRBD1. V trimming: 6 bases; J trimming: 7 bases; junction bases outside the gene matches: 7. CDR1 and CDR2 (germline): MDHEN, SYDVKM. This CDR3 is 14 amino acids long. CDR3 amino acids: CASRPGQGVFGYTF. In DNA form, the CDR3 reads TGTGCCAGCAGGCCGGGACAGGGGGTGTTTGGCTACACCTTC.

The CDR3 nucleotides read TGTGCCAGCAGCTTCCAGACAGGACCCTACGAGCAGTACGTC. This gives the protein CASSFQTGPYEQYV. The genes are TRBV7-2 and TRBJ2-7; a possible D gene is TRBD1 (6 bases). Germline values: CDR1 SGHTA, CDR2 FQGNSA. V was clipped by 3 bases and J by 2 bases, with 11 bases between them. The CDR3 runs 14 residues.